The T cell receptor (beta chain) described here comes from a study of T cells in Graves' hyperthyroidism and ophthalmopathy. Whole-study results and caveats: Also found in blood were most expanded thyroid clonotypes above 0.001. Before onset, ophthalmopathy was predicted by the model a median roughly 6.8 months earlier.

Diagnostic decisions used clinical symptoms, serum thyroxine and TRAb, thyroid ultrasound and orbital computed tomography. Germline V lookup: CDR1 SNHLY, CDR2 FYNNEI. This CDR3 has 11 amino acids. V lost 3 bases, J lost 6 bases, and 6 bases lay in between. This clonotype has a count of ten or more. The antigen is not known. Amplification yielded TCR beta CDR3 regions, with RNA transcripts as the source. With the HTBI primer set, the TCR CDR3 went through a first round of RT-PCR. TCRdb processed the multiplex PCR reads anew with MiXCR; each CDR3 protein has one entry. The data contain 300,000 to 450,000 distinct CDR3 sequences, about 15% of them singletons.

The rearrangement joins TRBV2 to TRBJ2-7, with D unresolved. The source is a woman aged 60 to 75 with Graves' hyperthyroidism. Specimen: blood. The CDR3 DNA is TGTGCCAGCAGTGAGTGGGGCGAGCAGTACTTC. Translated: CASSEWGEQYF.